This T cell receptor beta chain stems from a study of Graves' ophthalmopathy and Graves' hyperthyroidism. This clonotype was counted ten times or more. Deletions cut 5 bases from V and 4 bases from J, with 14 bases between. Germline CDR1 reads SEHNR; CDR2 reads FQNEAQ (reference sequence). This CDR3 contains 14 residues. Clinical symptoms, serum thyroxine, TRAb, thyroid ultrasound and orbital computed tomography determined diagnosis. Amplification targeted the TCR beta CDR3 regions, with RNA transcripts as the source material. An opening RT-PCR round employed HTBI primers and preceded a second-round multiplex PCR. TCRdb called the multiplex PCR reads again in MiXCR, with one record for every CDR3 protein. Of around 600,000 distinct CDR3 sequences detected, over 40% appear once; the ten largest clones hold 3% to 4%.

The sequencing input was peripheral blood. The clonotype comes from an adult man with Graves' ophthalmopathy. This sequence joins TRBV7-9 and TRBJ1-2; tentatively, D is TRBD1 (5 bases). In DNA form, the CDR3 reads TGTGCCAGCAGCACGGGTGGGGGGAGCTATGGCTACACCTTC. Its protein is CASSTGGGSYGYTF. Looking up the rest from reference TRBV7-9 and TRBJ1-2 gives the full variable domain: DTGVSQNPRHKITKRGQNVTFRCDPISEHNRLYWYRQTLGQGPEFLTYFQNEAQLEKSRLLSDRFSAERPKGSFSTLEIQRTEQGDSAMYLCASSTGGGSYGYTFGSGTRLTVV.